This T cell receptor beta chain appears in the sequencing data of a study of shared clonotypes between healthy human individuals. Whole-study findings and limits: Relative to memory subsets, naive subsets generally showed larger estimated richness. Around 5% was the fraction of naive CD4 clonotypes found shared across a few donors.

Clones were read by immunoSEQ multiplex PCR, and TCRdb kept only the in-frame ones, dropping some. The repertoire includes about 770,000 clones, over 55% of them detected once, and less than 2% sits in the top ten. Concerning this clone: The antigen is not known.

The CDR3 loop spans 14 amino acids. The germline V gene encodes CDR1 SGHTA and CDR2 FQGNSA. V lost 5 bases, J lost 8 bases, and 18 bases lay in between. Specimen: memory CD4+ T cells sorted from blood. Subset defined: CD45RA-negative fraction. This TCR was recovered from a woman aged 25 to 39 in good health. This chain connects TRBV7-2 to TRBJ1-1, with a tentative D call TRBD1 (6 bases). The CDR3 DNA reads TGTGCCAGCAGCCGCCGAGGGGGAAATTTAGAAGCTTTCTTT. It codes for CASSRRGGNLEAFF.